This TCR beta chain originates from a study of identifying expanded T cells in peripheral blood. Regarding the study as a whole: About 1.2 clones differed between technical replicates, versus roughly 16 and 20 over time. Clone count variance between approximately 2-week samples rose with total template count.

Collection occurred without any documented infections or immune events in donors. Trimming removed 7 bases at V and 0 bases at J, with 6 bases between. CDR1 is SNHLY and CDR2 is FYNNEI in the germline V gene. This CDR3 is built from 12 residues. The data were produced by immunoSEQ multiplex PCR, yet TCRdb's version contains in-frame clones alone and is incomplete. The profile shows roughly 92,000 clones, around nine tenths of them singletons. On this clone: The antigen is not known.

The sequenced sample was blood. V and J are TRBV2 and TRBJ1-1, with no clear D. This TCR was recovered from a person aged 18 to 69 in good health. CDR3 sequence: CASTLMNTEAFF. The CDR3 bases are TGTGCCAGCACCCTAATGAACACTGAAGCTTTCTTT.